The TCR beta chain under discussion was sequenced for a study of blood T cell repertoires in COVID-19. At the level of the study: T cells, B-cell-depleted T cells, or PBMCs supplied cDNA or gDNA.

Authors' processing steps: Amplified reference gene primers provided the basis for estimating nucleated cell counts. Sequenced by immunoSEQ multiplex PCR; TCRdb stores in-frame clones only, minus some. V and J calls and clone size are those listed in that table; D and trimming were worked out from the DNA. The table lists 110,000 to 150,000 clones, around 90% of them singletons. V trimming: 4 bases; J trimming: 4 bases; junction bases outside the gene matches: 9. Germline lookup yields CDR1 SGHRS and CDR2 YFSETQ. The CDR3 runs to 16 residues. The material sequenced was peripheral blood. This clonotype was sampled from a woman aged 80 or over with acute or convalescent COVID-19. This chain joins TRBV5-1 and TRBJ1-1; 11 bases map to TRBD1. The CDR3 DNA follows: TGCGCCAGCAGCATCGGACAGGGGGCATCGGGCACTGAAGCTTTCTTT. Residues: CASSIGQGASGTEAFF.